Described below is a single T cell receptor (beta chain) sequence and its context. The target of this receptor is not known. No base qualities exist here, and no much larger clone lies one base off it. The receptor library was made with PCR. The reads were generated on an Illumina HiSeq 2500. To normalize quantification of the TCRbeta repertoire, the TCR libraries were built with molecular barcoding that relied on unique molecular identifiers. The raw public data were reprocessed by TCRdb itself: fastp quality trimming at Q25, MiXCR clonotype calling, in-frame beta chains only. All rows with the same CDR3 protein become a single entry with the most common DNA and genes. The sample includes approximately 400,000 distinct CDR3 sequences, with roughly a tenth observed a single time. The ten largest clones capture approximately 5% of the sample. Taken from cysteine to phenylalanine, the CDR3 has 15 residues. Only the CDR3 part of the read is kept: 45 bases, read in frame from the first base. The germline V gene sets CDR1 to SGHTA and CDR2 to FQGNSA. The germline V and J ends show losses of 3 bases and 4 bases respectively, and no gene match explains 6 bases of the junction.

This record belongs to a study of T-cell reconstitution after alpha-beta-depleted transplantation in children (dated by TCRdb to 2016 to 2018). General notes on the study: T-cell immune reconstitution after TCRalphabeta/CD19-depleted allogeneic hematopoietic cell transplantation in children was quantitatively tracked in the study by means of TCR repertoire profiling.

The TCR sequence derives from a human donor who donated a stem cell graft to a child with acute myeloid leukemia. Sequenced here: PBMCs from the stem cell graft donor, sampled from the stem cell graft. The sequence is built from TRBV7-2 and TRBJ2-5, with TRBD2 matching 9 junction bases. The DNA is TGTGCCAGCAGCTTTCTAGCGGGGTCTCCAGAGACCCAGTACTTC. Its translation reads: CASSFLAGSPETQYF.